There are a few counts of the clone carrying this T cell receptor (beta chain). As every portion of the isolated RNA was reverse transcribed, the sequencing read expressed TCRB transcripts. Assay: immunoSEQ multiplex PCR; the TCRdb copy retains only in-frame clones and omits some. Among 120,000 to 150,000 clones, 48% were seen once, and the ten largest hold around 0.42%. The CDR3 contains 18 residues. Losses at the gene ends were 8 bases for V and 3 bases for J; bases not matched to a gene: 16. The sample belongs to a study of beta chain features in type 1 diabetes. The rearrangement joins TRBV23-1 to TRBJ1-3; TRBD1 aligns across 10 bases. TRBV23-1 is reported as an ORF; its role is uncertain. Sequences were obtained from Tregs from blood. This TCR derives from a man between 18 and 29 years old in good health. The CDR3 bases are TGCGCCAGCGGATTCAAATCGCGACAGGGGGCAAATGGAAACACCATATATTTT. Amino acid sequence: CASGFKSRQGANGNTIYF.